Here is one TCR beta chain with its context. Its cognate antigen has yet to be identified. Base quality data are lacking; no much larger clone is found one base away. Whole blood was collected in K2EDTA tubes by collaborating institutions according to the institutions' own protocols. Collaborator samples were shipped for TCRbeta analysis as frozen whole blood, isolated PBMCs, or DNA extracted from either sample type. These data come from a study of blood T cell repertoires in COVID-19 (TCRdb year 2020). For the wider study: The collaborator samples originated in the United States, Italy and Spain and spanned the acute and convalescent phases of COVID-19. The material from the prospective study consisted of cDNA or gDNA derived from T cells, B-cell-depleted T cells, or PBMCs. Subjects who had been exposed to COVID-19, were actively infected with it, or had recovered from it provided the deeply sampled blood TCRbeta repertoires that made up the dataset. The repertoires were made available in a free public database intended to serve as a resource for research on the immune response to SARS-CoV-2. Samples were obtained from the ongoing ImmuneRACE study (first 160 participants) and from 1,254 subjects provided by 6 global collaborators. A de-identified subject ID, COVID-19 status, age in years and sex were almost always included in the sample metadata. Where available, HLA class I and class II types were obtained from metadata supplied by the sample provider rather than from assay-based typing.

What the research found in general, with its limitations: How much clinical and demographic metadata was included differed by source and by participant, and the metadata was provided uncurated.

TCRbeta CDR3 regions were amplified from genomic DNA by means of the immunoSEQ Assay, a bias-controlled multiplex PCR. The authors' analysis ran thus. The number of nucleated cells in each sample was estimated from the amplification of reference gene primers within the assay. Sequence reads were collapsed and filtered to measure the absolute abundance of every unique TCRbeta CDR3 rearrangement. For each sample, productive Simpson clonality was calculated by taking the square root of Simpson's diversity index across productive rearrangements. This immuneACCESS table, as held by TCRdb, lists in-frame sequences with V and J called but not all clones. Of the missing ones, under half trace to an unresolved V gene in checked studies; the others have no known cause. D and trimming come from the DNA, and the V and J calls and clone size come from that table. This sample lists fewer than 110,000 clones; approximately 89% were detected once. The biggest ten clones account for more than 15% of the sample.

Measured from the cysteine to the phenylalanine, the CDR3 is 16 residues long. The read is trimmed to its CDR3 DNA, 48 bases read in frame from base 1. CDR1 and CDR2 are read off the germline V gene as KGHDR and SFDVKD. V has 6 bases trimmed and J has 6 bases trimmed; junction bases matching no gene number 9. The sample comprised peripheral blood. This TCR was sampled from a woman aged 80 or older in a cohort sampled during active COVID-19. Recombination joined TRBV24-1 with TRBJ2-3, and 12 junctional nucleotides match TRBD2. The CDR3 in this case is CATSPRTSGIKDTQYF. DNA sequence: TGTGCCACCAGTCCCCGGACTAGCGGGATCAAGGATACGCAGTATTTT.